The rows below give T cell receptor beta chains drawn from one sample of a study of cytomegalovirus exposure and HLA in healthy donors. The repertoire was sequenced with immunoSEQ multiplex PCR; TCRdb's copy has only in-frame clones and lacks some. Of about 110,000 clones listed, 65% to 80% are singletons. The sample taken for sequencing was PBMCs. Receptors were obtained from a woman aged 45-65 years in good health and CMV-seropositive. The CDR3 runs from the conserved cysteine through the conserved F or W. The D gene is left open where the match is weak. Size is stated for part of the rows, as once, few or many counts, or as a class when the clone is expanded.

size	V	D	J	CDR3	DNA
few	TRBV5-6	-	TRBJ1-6	CASGLVGANNSPLHF	TGTGCCAGCGGACTTGTGGGGGCTAATAATTCACCCCTCCACTTT
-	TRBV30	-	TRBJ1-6	CAWSVQLAPLHF	TGTGCCTGGAGTGTGCAGTTGGCACCCCTCCACTTT
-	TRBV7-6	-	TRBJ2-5	CASSLGQGQQETQYF	TGTGCCAGCAGCTTAGGGCAGGGCCAACAAGAGACCCAGTACTTC
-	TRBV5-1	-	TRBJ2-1	CASSPGSSSYNEQFF	TGCGCCAGCAGTCCAGGGTCCAGCTCCTACAATGAGCAGTTCTTC
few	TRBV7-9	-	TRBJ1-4	CASSLMGPAQTNEKLFF	TGTGCCAGCAGCTTAATGGGCCCGGCCCAAACTAATGAAAAACTGTTTTTT
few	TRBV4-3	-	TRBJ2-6	CASSQRGGASGANVLTF	TGCGCCAGCAGCCAAAGAGGAGGGGCCTCTGGGGCCAACGTCCTGACTTTC
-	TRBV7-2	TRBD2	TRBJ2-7	CASSSGTSGVWEQYF	TGTGCCAGCAGCTCCGGGACTAGCGGGGTTTGGGAGCAGTACTTC
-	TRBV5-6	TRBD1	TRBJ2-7	CASSLRGGNSYEQYF	TGTGCCAGCAGCTTGCGAGGGGGCAATTCCTACGAGCAGTACTTC
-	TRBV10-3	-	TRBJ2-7	CAISEEGDSYEQYF	TGTGCCATCAGTGAGGAGGGGGACTCCTACGAGCAGTACTTC
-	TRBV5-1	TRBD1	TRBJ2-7	CASSSGQGANEQYF	TGCGCCAGCAGCTCGGGACAGGGGGCGAACGAGCAGTACTTC
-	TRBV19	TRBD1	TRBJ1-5	CASSPQGQRVGNQPQHF	TGTGCCAGTAGCCCCCAGGGACAGCGAGTAGGAAATCAGCCCCAGCATTTT
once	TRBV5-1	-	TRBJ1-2	CASSLGPERGYTF	TGCGCCAGCAGCTTGGGGCCAGAACGAGGCTACACCTTC
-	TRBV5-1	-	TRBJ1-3	CASSRAVAGNTIYF	TGCGCCAGCAGCAGAGCGGTGGCTGGAAACACCATATATTTT
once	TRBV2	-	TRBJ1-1	CASSLQGFNTEAFF	TGTGCCAGCAGCCTCCAGGGGTTTAACACTGAAGCTTTCTTT
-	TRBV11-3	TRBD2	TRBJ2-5	CASAGGLLETQYF	TGTGCCAGCGCGGGGGGGCTATTAGAGACCCAGTACTTC
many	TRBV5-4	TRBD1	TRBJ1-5	CASSSDRDNQPQHF	TGTGCCAGCAGCTCGGACAGGGACAATCAGCCCCAGCATTTT
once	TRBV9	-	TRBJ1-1	CASSPRSLGAEAFF	TGTGCCAGCAGCCCCCGTTCCCTAGGCGCTGAAGCTTTCTTT
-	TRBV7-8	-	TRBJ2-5	CASSPRGLGWETQYF	TGTGCCAGCAGCCCCCGGGGTTTGGGCTGGGAGACCCAGTACTTC
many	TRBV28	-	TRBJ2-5	CASSFYQEETQYF	TGTGCCAGCAGTTTTTACCAGGAAGAGACCCAGTACTTC
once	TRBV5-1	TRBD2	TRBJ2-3	CASSRGELVTDTQYF	TGCGCCAGCAGCCGGGGGGAGTTGGTCACAGATACGCAGTATTTT
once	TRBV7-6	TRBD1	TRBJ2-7	CASSLRARAGGYEQYF	TGTGCCAGCAGCTTAAGGGCCCGGGCAGGGGGCTACGAGCAGTACTTC
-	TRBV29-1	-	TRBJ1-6	CSAAREEKYNSPLHF	TGCAGCGCCGCACGAGAAGAAAAGTATAATTCACCCCTCCACTTT
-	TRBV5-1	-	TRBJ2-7	CASSFDRSSYEQYF	TGCGCCAGCAGCTTCGACAGGAGCTCCTACGAGCAGTACTTC
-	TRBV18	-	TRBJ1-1	CASSTRATGSGTEAFF	TGTGCCAGCTCAACCCGTGCGACAGGTTCCGGTACAGAAGCTTTCTTT
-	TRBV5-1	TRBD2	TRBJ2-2	CASRVPGLAGTSNTGELFF	TGCGCCAGCAGAGTACCGGGACTAGCGGGCACGTCGAACACCGGGGAGCTGTTTTTT
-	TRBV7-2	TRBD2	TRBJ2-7	CASSLGGTSGGLGIF	TGTGCCAGCAGCTTAGGAGGGACTAGCGGGGGGTTAGGTATTTTC
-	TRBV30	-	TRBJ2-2	CAWSGGSHNTGELFF	TGTGCCTGGTCCGGCGGCTCGCACAACACCGGGGAGCTGTTTTTT
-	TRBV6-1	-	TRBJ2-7	CASSLGYYEQYF	TGTGCCAGCAGCCTGGGTTACTACGAGCAGTACTTC
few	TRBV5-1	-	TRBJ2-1	CASSLDSYNEQFF	TGCGCCAGCAGCTTGGACAGCTACAATGAGCAGTTCTTC
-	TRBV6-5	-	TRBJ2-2	CASSYLGGTGELFF	TGTGCCAGCAGTTACCTGGGGGGCACCGGGGAGCTGTTTTTT
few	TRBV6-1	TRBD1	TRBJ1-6	CASTGQANNSPLHF	TGTGCCAGCACCGGACAGGCAAACAACTCACCCCTCCACTTT
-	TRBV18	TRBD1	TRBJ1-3	CASQPGGSGNTIYF	TGTGCCAGCCAACCAGGGGGCTCAGGAAACACCATATATTTT
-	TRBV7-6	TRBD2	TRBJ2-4	CASSVTHAGGPGIQYF	TGTGCCAGCAGCGTAACCCATGCGGGGGGGCCGGGCATTCAGTACTTC
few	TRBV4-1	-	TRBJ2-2	CASRQGRLSDTGELFF	TGCGCCAGCAGACAGGGGAGGTTAAGTGACACCGGGGAGCTGTTTTTT
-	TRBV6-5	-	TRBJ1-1	CAAGGSETEAFF	TGTGCCGCCGGGGGTAGCGAGACTGAAGCTTTCTTT
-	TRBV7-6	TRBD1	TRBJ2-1	CASSLGPGQGQDEQFF	TGTGCCAGCAGCCTTGGACCGGGACAGGGACAGGATGAGCAGTTCTTC
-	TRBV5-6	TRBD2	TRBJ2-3	CASSLNWGGDTQYF	TGTGCCAGCAGCTTGAATTGGGGGGGAGATACGCAGTATTTT
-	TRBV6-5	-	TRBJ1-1	CASIGSGHLNTEAFF	TGTGCCAGCATCGGGTCGGGACATCTGAACACTGAAGCTTTCTTT
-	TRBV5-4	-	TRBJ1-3	CASSLGAGSGNTIYF	TGTGCCAGCAGCTTGGGGGCAGGATCTGGAAACACCATATATTTT
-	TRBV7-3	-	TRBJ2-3	CASSLRAGAWDTQYF	TGTGCCAGCAGCTTAAGGGCAGGGGCCTGGGATACGCAGTATTTT
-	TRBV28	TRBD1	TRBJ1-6	CASSLVQGGSNSPLHF	TGTGCCAGCAGTTTAGTACAGGGGGGATCAAATTCACCCCTCCACTTT
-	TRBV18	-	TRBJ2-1	CASSPYQDSNYNEQFF	TGTGCCAGCTCACCATATCAGGACAGCAACTACAATGAGCAGTTCTTC
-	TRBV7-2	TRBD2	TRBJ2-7	CASRRDRGGYEQYF	TGTGCCAGCAGGCGAGATCGGGGGGGCTACGAGCAGTACTTC
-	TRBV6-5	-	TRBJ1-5	CASSHGQGNQPQHF	TGTGCCAGCAGCCATGGGCAGGGGAATCAGCCCCAGCATTTT
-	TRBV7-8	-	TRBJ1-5	CASSVAVGGDQPQHF	TGTGCCAGCAGCGTTGCCGTGGGGGGTGATCAGCCCCAGCATTTT